This T cell receptor (beta chain) was retrieved from a study of blood T cell repertoires in COVID-19 (dated by TCRdb to between 2020 and 2021). Study-wide context: Samples from collaborators originated in the United States, Italy and Spain and spanned both the acute and convalescent phases of COVID-19. The material from the prospective study consisted of cDNA or gDNA derived from T cells, B-cell-depleted T cells, or PBMCs. The dataset comprised deeply sampled blood TCRbeta repertoires from subjects exposed to, actively infected with, or recovered from COVID-19. The repertoires were made available in a free public database intended to serve as a resource for research on the immune response to SARS-CoV-2. Samples came from the ongoing ImmuneRACE study (first 160 participants) plus 1,254 subjects from 6 global collaborators. Nearly every sample came with metadata listing a de-identified subject ID, COVID-19 status, age in years and sex. Where HLA class I and class II types were available, the types were taken from metadata supplied by the sample provider, not from assay-based typing. The paper's findings and limits, for the study overall: Clinical and demographic metadata were provided uncurated, with the amount varying by source and participant.

TCRbeta CDR3 regions were amplified from genomic DNA using the immunoSEQ Assay, a bias-controlled multiplex PCR. As for the authors' bioinformatics: The number of nucleated cells in each sample was estimated from the amplification of reference gene primers within the assay. To quantify the absolute abundance of each unique TCRbeta CDR3 rearrangement, sequence reads were collapsed and filtered. For each sample, productive Simpson clonality was calculated as the square root of Simpson's diversity index across productive rearrangements. Not all clones reach the TCRdb copy of this immuneACCESS table, which keeps in-frame sequences only. Checked studies attribute under half of the gap to unresolved V genes and leave the rest unexplained. That table furnishes V, J and clone size, whereas the DNA furnished D and trimming. This sample has around 300,000 clones in its table, and approximately 88% of those were observed once. Jointly, the top ten make up about 1% of the sample.

Participants in the prospective study were aged about 18 to 95 years, lived in 20 to 30 United States geographic areas, and enrolled through a virtual design. In the prospective study, participants were assigned to cohorts based on the clinical history participants reported in a screening survey and a study questionnaire. For ImmuneRACE Cohort 3, a participant was defined as recovered based on two consecutive negative NP/OP PCR tests, clearance by a healthcare professional, or resolution of symptoms. Mobile phlebotomists in the prospective study collected whole blood, serum and a nasopharyngeal or oropharyngeal swab from every participant. Prospective study participants could optionally give additional blood draws and questionnaires over a roughly two-month period. Before DNA extraction, blood samples from the prospective study were shipped at room temperature or frozen. The germline V gene encodes CDR1 MGHDK and CDR2 SYGVNS. After removal of 0 bases from V and 5 bases from J, the junction retains 7 bases not matched to a gene. Spanning cysteine to phenylalanine, the CDR3 consists of 16 amino acids. Solely the CDR3 DNA is kept, with 48 bases framed from the first base.

A remark on this clone: The specificity of this receptor is unknown. No qualities accompany the bases; no much larger clone lies one base away.

The rearranged chain carries TRBV25-1 and TRBJ2-7, and 10 bases in between align with TRBD2. The TCR sequence derives from a woman aged 25 to 39 who had recovered from COVID-19. Sequencing was done on a sample of PBMCs or T cells enriched from blood (not recorded which). Read as DNA, the sequence is TGTGCCAGCAGTGAATATTTGCTAGCGGGAGCCCACGAGCAGTACTTC. Translated, it reads CASSEYLLAGAHEQYF.